This record covers a single TCR beta chain. Original methodology: Cell counts per sample came from amplifying reference gene primers. The table came from immunoSEQ multiplex PCR; TCRdb's copy has only in-frame clones and leaves some out. The DNA gave D and trimming, while V, J and clone size come from that table. The table includes some 21,000 clones, more than 85% detected once. Trimming removed 0 bases from V and 2 bases from J, with 16 bases in between. The CDR3 loop spans 17 amino acids. The germline V gene encodes CDR1 GTSNPN and CDR2 SVGIG (reference sequence). The sample belongs to a study of blood T cell repertoires in COVID-19. Study at large: From the United States, Italy and Spain came samples of acute and convalescent COVID-19. T cells, B-cell-depleted T cells, or PBMCs provided the cDNA or gDNA that served as material.

The V call is TRBV30, the J call TRBJ2-2; D may be TRBD2 (5 bases). The clonotype comes from a man aged 65 to 79 with active COVID-19. Material: peripheral blood. The CDR3: CAWSVRRLGRNTGELFF. The CDR3 region has the DNA TGTGCCTGGAGTGTACGGAGGTTGGGCCGTAACACCGGGGAGCTGTTTTTT.